This TCR beta chain was retrieved from a study of cytomegalovirus exposure and HLA in healthy donors. It was with 60 Vbeta and 13 Jbeta primers that the PCR ran. Assay: immunoSEQ multiplex PCR; the TCRdb copy retains only in-frame clones and omits some. Counted here are 100,000 or so clones, roughly 84% occurring once; the ten biggest clones make up about 1.2%. Note on this clone: Its antigen is unknown.

General study points: Specific recognition of CMV antigens was confirmed in vitro for a few chains (all CMV-associated). Certain sequence variants were highly shared and formed a cluster, and this cluster was likely a sequencing artifact.

This sequence originates from a woman aged 18-30 years in good health and CMV-seronegative. Sequenced: PBMCs.

The CDR3 nucleotides are TGTGCCAGCCGGGGGGAAGGTACGCAGTATTTT. Translating gives CASRGEGTQYF. The V call is TRBV6-1, the J call TRBJ2-3; the match to TRBD2 covers 7 bases. Germline loops: CDR1 MNHNS, CDR2 SASEGT. The CDR3 has 11 amino acids. V lost 8 bases to trimming and J lost 8 bases; unmatched junction nucleotides: 4.